These 22 T cell receptor beta chains share one sample of origin, sequenced in a study of tumor-infiltrating lymphocytes in primary liver carcinoma. They got blood RNA out of unsorted whole blood and also pulled out germline DNA. Production of TCR beta cDNA used 400 to 650 ng total RNA together with a constant-region primer. Amplification in three nested multiplex PCR rounds with slightly modified ARM-PCR gave rise to TCR beta libraries. TRBV1-TRBV30 forward primers paired with a C-beta reverse primer were used in the first two PCR rounds, which ran approximately 10 cycles each. TCRdb processed the multiplex PCR reads anew with MiXCR; each CDR3 protein has one entry. The table shows hundreds of thousands of distinct CDR3 sequences, with around three fifths occurring only once. The sample consisted of peripheral blood. These TCRs come from a woman in her 30s with primary liver carcinoma and hepatitis B virus infection.

Concerning this clonotype itself: Since no conserved phenylalanine or tryptophan closes the CDR3, a read error is the likely cause. The CDR3 DNA is TGTGCCAGCAGCTCGTCTAGCCGAGGGCCAGATACGCAGTATCTT. Translating gives CASSSSSRGPDTQYL. V and J are TRBV12-3 or TRBV12-4 and TRBJ2-3, with D perhaps matching TRBD2 (5 bases). CDR3 length equals 15 residues. Trimming removed 6 bases at V and 4 bases at J, with 17 bases between.

This clonotype has at least ten counts. The chain recombines TRBV11-3 with TRBJ2-2; maybe TRBD2 (5 bases). The CDR3 is 13 amino acids. Germline loops: CDR1 SGHNT, CDR2 YENEEA. V lost 5 bases to trimming and J lost 5 bases, with 9 bases between them. This chain's CDR3 is CASSRVATGELFF. CDR3 in DNA: TGTGCCAGCAGCCGGGTAGCGACCGGGGAGCTGTTTTTT.

This clonotype was seen ten or more times. The CDR3 ends on some other residue instead of the conserved phenylalanine or tryptophan, so this is likely a read error. The chain combines TRBV11-2 with TRBJ1-1; D is perhaps TRBD1 (5 bases). V lost 7 bases and J 8 bases, leaving 11 bases between the germline ends. The CDR3 is 11 amino acids. Germline CDR1 is SGHAT and CDR2 is FQNNGV. CDR3 region: CASNLGAEAFL. In DNA form, the CDR3 reads TGTGCCAGCAATTTAGGGGCCGAAGCTTTCCTT.

This clonotype showed up many times. J is TRBJ2-7 and V is TRBV11-2, with TRBD2 identical over 9 bases. Germline CDR1 SGHAT, CDR2 FQNNGV. This CDR3 is built from 16 residues. V shed 6 bases, J shed 2 bases, and the junction held 11 bases outside the gene matches. The CDR3 loop reads CASRVIAGALPYEQYF. The DNA for the CDR3 is TGTGCCAGCAGGGTCATAGCGGGAGCGTTACCCTACGAGCAGTACTTC.

Comment on this clonotype: The CDR3 does not end in the conserved phenylalanine or tryptophan, so this is likely a read error. The chain has TRBV10-3 and TRBJ1-5; D is ambiguous. V lost 5 bases and J 1 base, leaving 6 bases between the germline ends. In germline, CDR1 is ENHRY, CDR2 SYGVKD. The CDR3 totals 13 residues. CDR3 in amino acids: CAISRASNQPQHS. CDR3 nucleotides: TGTGCCATCAGTCGCGCGAGCAATCAGCCCCAGCATTCT.

In DNA, the CDR3 is TGTGCCAGCAGCCAAGGCCAGATCAAAAACATTCAGTACTTC. Protein sequence: CASSQGQIKNIQYF. V is TRBV14 and J is TRBJ2-4; D is uncertain. This CDR3 has 14 residues. V gave up 1 base and J gave up 3 bases, with 7 bases separating them. CDR1 SGHDN and CDR2 FVKESK come from the germline V gene.

V gene TRBV12-3 or TRBV12-4 combines with J gene TRBJ2-1; 11 positions agree with TRBD2. The V and J ends lost 4 bases and 11 bases, in that order; junction bases with no gene match: 10. The CDR3 has 15 residues. The CDR3 region is CASSSPGTSGLKQFF. The DNA of the CDR3 is TGTGCCAGCAGTTCGCCCGGGACTAGCGGACTTAAGCAGTTCTTC.

As regards this clonotype: This may be a read error: a much more frequent sequence differs by one nucleotide. This rearrangement joins TRBV14 to TRBJ1-5; D call uncertain. Germline V lookup: CDR1 SGHDN, CDR2 FVKESK. The CDR3 spans 13 residues. For the CDR3, the DNA is TGTGTCAGCAGCCAACAGTACAATCAGCCCCAGCATTTT. This sequence encodes CVSSQQYNQPQHF.

As regards this clonotype: One end of the junction fails to match germline, which may point to a read error. CDR3 nucleotide sequence: TGTGCCAGCAGTTTTCCCACTCCTAGCACAGATACACAGTATTTT. It yields the protein CASSFPTPSTDTQYF. This rearrangement joins TRBV12-3 or TRBV12-4 to TRBJ2-3; D perhaps matches TRBD2 (5 bases). The CDR3 is 15 residues long.

About this clonotype itself: Germline and junction disagree at one end, which may indicate a read error. V is TRBV13 and J is TRBJ2-3; TRBD1 matches 11 bases. Germline CDR1 reads PRHDT; CDR2 reads FYEKMQ (reference sequence). This CDR3 contains 15 residues. CDR3 region: CASSSGTGGTDTQYF. CDR3 coding DNA: TGCGCCAGCAGTTCCGGGACAGGGGGTACAGATACGCAGTATTTT.

In regard to this clonotype: The germline gene is not matched at one end of the junction; a read error may be the cause. V is TRBV28 and J is TRBJ2-6; 9 bases match TRBD1. Germline CDR1 is MDHEN and CDR2 is SYDVKM. The CDR3 is 15 residues long. CDR3 in amino acids: CANSRDRAGANVLTF. CDR3 DNA: TGTGCCAACAGTCGGGACAGGGCCGGGGCCAACGTCCTGACTTTC.

Concerning this clonotype itself: It may be a read error: a sequence one base away is much more abundant. The rearrangement links TRBV4-2 to TRBJ1-5; D perhaps matches TRBD1 (5 bases). This CDR3 region has 15 residues. Germline V CDR1 and CDR2: LGHNA, YNFKEQ. CDR3 coding DNA: TGTGTCAGCAGCCATACCCCAGGGCGAGGTCAGCCCCAGCATTTT. This gives the protein CVSSHTPGRGQPQHF.

V is TRBV12-3 or TRBV12-4 and J is TRBJ1-1, with D unresolved. Trimming shortened V by 7 bases and J by 3 bases, and 18 bases separated the two germline ends. The CDR3 contains 15 residues. Here the CDR3 reads CASISGELVHTEAFF. In DNA, the CDR3 is TGTGCCAGCATCTCAGGCGAACTTGTGCACACTGAAGCTTTCTTT.

This clonotype was observed a handful of times. The chain has TRBV6-2 or TRBV6-3 and TRBJ1-6; possibly TRBD1 for D (6 bases). The germline CDR1 and CDR2 sequences are MNHEY and SVGEGT. V lost 5 bases and J lost 7, with 12 bases in between. The CDR3 has 14 amino acids. CDR3 nucleotides: TGTGCCAGCAGTCACCGGGACACGAATTCACCCCTCCACTTT. As protein: CASSHRDTNSPLHF.

This clonotype has only one observation. Since no conserved phenylalanine or tryptophan closes the CDR3, a read error is the likely cause. V gene TRBV4-3 combines with J gene TRBJ1-2; 11 bases map to TRBD1. The CDR3 loop spans 14 amino acids. The V segment lost 3 bases and the J segment 6 bases; nucleotides outside the gene matches: 3. Looked up from germline, CDR1 is LGHNA and CDR2 is YSLEER. The CDR3 loop reads CASSQGQGGHGYTI. DNA of the CDR3: TGCGCCAGCAGCCAGGGACAGGGGGGCCATGGCTACACCATC.

This chain connects TRBV5-1 to TRBJ2-3; 10 bases agree with TRBD2. Germline values: CDR1 SGHRS, CDR2 YFSETQ. The CDR3 runs to 17 residues. Trimming took 4 bases from V and 0 from J; bases not matched to a gene: 8. The CDR3 region is CASSARPSGSSTDTQYF. The CDR3 DNA is TGCGCCAGCAGCGCCAGGCCTAGCGGGAGTAGCACAGATACGCAGTATTTT.

Details on this clonotype: A much larger clone sits a single nucleotide away, making a read error possible. The chain couples TRBV10-3 to TRBJ1-3; D is uncertain. The CDR3 contains 13 residues. Germline assignment: CDR1 ENHRY and CDR2 SYGVKD. CDR3 region: CAISGLSGNTTYF. CDR3 in DNA: TGTGCCATCAGTGGCCTCTCTGGAAACACCACATATTTT.

Points on this clonotype: At one end, the junction sequence differs from germline, possibly due to a read error. J is TRBJ2-1 and V is TRBV11-2, with D perhaps matching TRBD2 (6 bases). Germline assignment: CDR1 SGHAT and CDR2 FQNNGV. The CDR3 extends over 16 amino acids. The CDR3 here is CASSDGLPGGVYELFF. CDR3 DNA: TGTGCCAGCAGTGATGGACTACCCGGAGGAGTCTACGAGCTGTTCTTC.

Regarding this clonotype: Germline is not matched at one junction end, which may reflect a read error. This sequence joins TRBV5-4 and TRBJ1-1; D is ambiguous. Germline values: CDR1 SGHNT, CDR2 YYREEE (reference sequence). The CDR3 loop spans 15 amino acids. The CDR3, as DNA: TGTGCCAACAGCTTAGCGGACGGAGTGGACGCTGAAGCTTTCTTT. It yields the protein CANSLADGVDAEAFF.

The chain's CDR3 is CASSLISEAFF. CDR3 coding DNA: TGTGCCAGCAGCTTAATCTCTGAAGCTTTCTTT. The chain employs TRBV11-2 and TRBJ1-1, with D uncertain. V was clipped by 2 bases and J by 6 bases, with 4 bases between them. This CDR3 region has 11 residues. Germline V gene sequence: CDR1 SGHAT, CDR2 FQNNGV.

This clonotype was observed a handful of times. The chain couples TRBV6-2 or TRBV6-3 to TRBJ2-1; 15 bases map to TRBD2. The CDR3 loop spans 16 amino acids. Germline trimming cut 11 bases from V and 6 bases from J; bases unmatched to any gene: 11. CDR1 is MNHEY and CDR2 is SVGEGT in the germline V gene. The CDR3 DNA sequence: TGTGCCTCCGGGGGACTAGCGGGAGGACCCCTCAATGAGCAGTTCTTC. It encodes CASGGLAGGPLNEQFF.

Turning to this clonotype: A much larger clone lies a single base off, so this may be a read error. DNA for the CDR3: TGTGCCAGCAGTGAAGCCTTTTCAAGTGTAAATCAGCCCCAGCATTTT. It translates to CASSEAFSSVNQPQHF. V is TRBV6-1 and J is TRBJ1-5; no firm D call. The CDR3 is 16 amino acids. Deletions cut 0 bases from V and 4 bases from J, with 13 bases between. From germline, CDR1 is MNHNS and CDR2 SASEGT.